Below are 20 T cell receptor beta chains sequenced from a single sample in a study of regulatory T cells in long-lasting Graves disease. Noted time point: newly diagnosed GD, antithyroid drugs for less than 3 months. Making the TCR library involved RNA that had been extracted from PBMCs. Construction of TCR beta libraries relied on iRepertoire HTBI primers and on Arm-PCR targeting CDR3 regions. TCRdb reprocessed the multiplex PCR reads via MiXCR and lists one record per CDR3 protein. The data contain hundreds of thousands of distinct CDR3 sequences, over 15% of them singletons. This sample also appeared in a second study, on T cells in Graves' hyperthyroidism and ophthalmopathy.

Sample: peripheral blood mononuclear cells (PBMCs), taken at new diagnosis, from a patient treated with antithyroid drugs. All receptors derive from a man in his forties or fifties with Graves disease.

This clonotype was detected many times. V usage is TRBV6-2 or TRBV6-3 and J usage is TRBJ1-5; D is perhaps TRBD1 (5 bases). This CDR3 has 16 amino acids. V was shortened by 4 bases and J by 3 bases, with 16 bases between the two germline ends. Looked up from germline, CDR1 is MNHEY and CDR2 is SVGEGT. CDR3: CASSFWGRDPNQPQHF. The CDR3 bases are TGTGCCAGCAGTTTCTGGGGGAGGGACCCCAATCAGCCCCAGCATTTT.

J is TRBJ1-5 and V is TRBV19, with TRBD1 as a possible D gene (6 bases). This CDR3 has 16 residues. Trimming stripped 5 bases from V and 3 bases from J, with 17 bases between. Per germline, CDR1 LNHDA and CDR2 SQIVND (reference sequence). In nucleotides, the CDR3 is TGTGCCAGTAGTCCCACGGGGGGGGCCTTCAATCAGCCCCAGCATTTT. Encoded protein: CASSPTGGAFNQPQHF.

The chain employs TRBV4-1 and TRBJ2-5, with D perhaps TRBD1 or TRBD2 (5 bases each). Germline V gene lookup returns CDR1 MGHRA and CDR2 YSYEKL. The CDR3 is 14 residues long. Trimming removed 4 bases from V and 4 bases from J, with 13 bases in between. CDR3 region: CASSPGTWGETQYF. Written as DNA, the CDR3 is TGCGCCAGCAGCCCCGGGACCTGGGGAGAGACCCAGTACTTC.

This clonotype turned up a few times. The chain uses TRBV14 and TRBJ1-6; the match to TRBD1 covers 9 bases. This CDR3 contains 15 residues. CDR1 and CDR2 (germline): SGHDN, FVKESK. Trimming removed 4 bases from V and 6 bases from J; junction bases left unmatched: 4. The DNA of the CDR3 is TGTGCCAGCAGCCGGGGACAGGGCAGTAATTCACCCCTCCACTTT. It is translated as CASSRGQGSNSPLHF.

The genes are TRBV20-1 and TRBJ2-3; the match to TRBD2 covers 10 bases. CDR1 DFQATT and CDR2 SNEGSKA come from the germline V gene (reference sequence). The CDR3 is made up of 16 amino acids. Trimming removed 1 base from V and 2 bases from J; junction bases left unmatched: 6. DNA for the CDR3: TGCAGTGCTAGAGGGGAACTAGCGGGGAACACAGATACGCAGTATTTT. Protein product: CSARGELAGNTDTQYF.

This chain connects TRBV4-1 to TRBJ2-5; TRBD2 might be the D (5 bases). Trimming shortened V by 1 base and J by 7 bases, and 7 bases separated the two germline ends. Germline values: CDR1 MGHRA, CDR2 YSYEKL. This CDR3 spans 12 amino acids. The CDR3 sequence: CASSQVGRTQYF. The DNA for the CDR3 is TGCGCCAGCAGCCAAGTGGGGAGGACCCAGTACTTC.

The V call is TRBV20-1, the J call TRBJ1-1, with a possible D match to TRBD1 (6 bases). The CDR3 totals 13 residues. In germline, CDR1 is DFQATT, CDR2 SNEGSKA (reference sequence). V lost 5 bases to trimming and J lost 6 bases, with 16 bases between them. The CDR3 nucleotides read TGCAGTGCTCGCCGCACAGGGTTACCTGAAGCTTTCTTT. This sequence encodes CSARRTGLPEAFF.

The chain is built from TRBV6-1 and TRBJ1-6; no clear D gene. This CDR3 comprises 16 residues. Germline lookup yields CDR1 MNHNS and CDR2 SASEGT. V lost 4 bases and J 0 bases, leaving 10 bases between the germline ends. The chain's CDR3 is CASSGTVVSYNSPLHF. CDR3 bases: TGTGCCAGCAGTGGCACAGTAGTCTCCTATAATTCACCCCTCCACTTT.

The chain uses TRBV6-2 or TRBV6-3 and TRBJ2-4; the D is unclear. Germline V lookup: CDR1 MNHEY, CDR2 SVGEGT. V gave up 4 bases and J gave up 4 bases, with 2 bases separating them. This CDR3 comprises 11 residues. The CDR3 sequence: CASSSKNIQYF. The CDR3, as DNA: TGTGCCAGCAGTTCTAAAAACATTCAGTACTTC.

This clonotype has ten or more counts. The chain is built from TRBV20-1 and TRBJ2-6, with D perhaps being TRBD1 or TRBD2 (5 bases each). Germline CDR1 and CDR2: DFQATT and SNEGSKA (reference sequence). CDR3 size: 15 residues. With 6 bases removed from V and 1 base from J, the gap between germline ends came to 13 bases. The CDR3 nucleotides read TGCAGTGCGATCCCTGGGGGATCTGGGGCCAACGTCCTGACTTTC. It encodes CSAIPGGSGANVLTF.

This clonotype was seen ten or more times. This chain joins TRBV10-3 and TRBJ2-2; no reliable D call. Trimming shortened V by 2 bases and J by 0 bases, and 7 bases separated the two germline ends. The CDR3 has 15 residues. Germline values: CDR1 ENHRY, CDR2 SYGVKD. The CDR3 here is CAISERSANTGELFF. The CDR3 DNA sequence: TGTGCCATCAGTGAGCGAAGTGCGAACACCGGGGAGCTGTTTTTT.

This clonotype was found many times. The CDR3 DNA sequence: TGTGCCAGCAGTCCCGGGTCTACCCCCCCCAATGAGCAGTTCTTC. It is translated as CASSPGSTPPNEQFF. The rearrangement uses TRBV28 and TRBJ2-1, with D unclear. V lost 5 bases and J lost 6, with 17 bases in between. Germline CDR1 MDHEN, CDR2 SYDVKM. The CDR3 is 15 residues long.

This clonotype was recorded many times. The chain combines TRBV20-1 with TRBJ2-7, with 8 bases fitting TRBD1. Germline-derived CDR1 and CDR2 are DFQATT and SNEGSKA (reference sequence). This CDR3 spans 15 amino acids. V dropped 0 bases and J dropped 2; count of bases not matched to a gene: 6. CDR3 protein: CSARDRYRGTYEQYF. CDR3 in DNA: TGCAGTGCTAGAGATCGGTACAGGGGGACCTACGAGCAGTACTTC.

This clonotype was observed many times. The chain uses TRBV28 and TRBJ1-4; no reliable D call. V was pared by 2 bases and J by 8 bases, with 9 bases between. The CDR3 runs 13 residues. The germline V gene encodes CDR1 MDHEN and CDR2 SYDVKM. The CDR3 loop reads CASSLLTDEKLFF. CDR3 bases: TGTGCCAGCAGTTTACTAACAGACGAAAAACTGTTTTTT.

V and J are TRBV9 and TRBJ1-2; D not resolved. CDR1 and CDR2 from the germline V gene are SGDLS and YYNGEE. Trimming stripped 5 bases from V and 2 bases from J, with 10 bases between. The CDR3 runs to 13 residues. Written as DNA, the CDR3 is TGTGCCAGCAGGGTTGACGGAAACTATGGCTACACCTTC. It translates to CASRVDGNYGYTF.

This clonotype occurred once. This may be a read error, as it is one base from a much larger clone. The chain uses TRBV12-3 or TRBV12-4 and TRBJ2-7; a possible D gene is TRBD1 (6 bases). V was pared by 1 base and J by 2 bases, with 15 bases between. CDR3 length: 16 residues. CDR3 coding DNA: TGTGCCAGCAGTTTAGTCGTCAGCAGGGGCCCCTACGAGCAGTACTTC. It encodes CASSLVVSRGPYEQYF.

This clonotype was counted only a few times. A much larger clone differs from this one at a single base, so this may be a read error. CDR3 protein: CASSVANQRAGNTIYF. The CDR3 coding sequence is TGTGCCAGCAGCGTGGCTAATCAGAGGGCCGGAAACACCATATATTTT. The chain has TRBV9 and TRBJ1-3; D remains unclear. Trimming stripped 2 bases from V and 4 bases from J, with 16 bases between. Germline V CDR1 and CDR2: SGDLS, YYNGEE. CDR3 length: 16 amino acids.

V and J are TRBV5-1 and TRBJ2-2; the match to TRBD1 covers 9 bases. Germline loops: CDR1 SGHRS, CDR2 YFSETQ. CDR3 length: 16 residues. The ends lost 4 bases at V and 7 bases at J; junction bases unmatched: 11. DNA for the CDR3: TGCGCCAGCAGCCCCGGGACAGGGATTGTTGGCGGGGAGCTGTTTTTT. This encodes CASSPGTGIVGGELFF.

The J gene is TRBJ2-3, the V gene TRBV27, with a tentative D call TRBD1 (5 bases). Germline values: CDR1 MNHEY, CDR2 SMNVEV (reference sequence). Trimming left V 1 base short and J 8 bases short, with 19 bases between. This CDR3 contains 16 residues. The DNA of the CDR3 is TGTGCCAGCAGTTTATGGGTCCTGGGCGAAAGGGGTACGCAGTATTTT. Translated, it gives CASSLWVLGERGTQYF.

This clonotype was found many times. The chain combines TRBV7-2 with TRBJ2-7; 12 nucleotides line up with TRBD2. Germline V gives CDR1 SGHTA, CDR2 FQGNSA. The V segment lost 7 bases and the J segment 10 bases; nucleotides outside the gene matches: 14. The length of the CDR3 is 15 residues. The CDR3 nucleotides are TGTGCCAGCAACCAGGTGGCTAGCGGGGGGGCGGAACAGTACTTC. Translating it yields CASNQVASGGAEQYF.